The rows below give T cell receptor beta chains drawn from one sample of a study of T-cell memory formation after mild COVID-19. In TCRdb, the 5' RACE reads were re-called with MiXCR into one record per CDR3 protein. In the table there are about 350,000 distinct CDR3 sequences, about 13% of which are singletons. The specimen was PBMCs or a T cell subset sorted from them (not recorded which). The receptors stem from a man aged 18-30 years who had mild COVID-19 (a few samples of this study predate the infection). Cell type and time point are not known. Each CDR3 is given with its conserved first and last residue. Each record gives: clone size, D gene, V gene, J gene, CDR3 protein, CDR3 DNA. D genes are given only for firm matches. Size tells how often a clone was seen (once, few, many) or the class of an expanded clone, and some rows leave it out.

>few|-|TRBV29-1|TRBJ2-3
CSVVSHEKDAQYF
TGCAGCGTTGTATCACATGAGAAAGATGCGCAGTATTTT
>-|-|TRBV28|TRBJ1-2
CASRTPGGIYGYTF
TGTGCCAGCAGGACCCCCGGGGGGATTTATGGCTACACCTTC
>few|TRBD2|TRBV7-3|TRBJ2-2
CASSMGLPATGELFF
TGTGCCAGCAGTATGGGACTACCCGCGACCGGGGAGCTGTTTTTT
>few|-|TRBV4-2|TRBJ2-1
CASSQESWALGPSDEQFF
TGTGCCAGCAGCCAAGAGTCGTGGGCGCTGGGTCCGAGCGATGAGCAGTTCTTC
>few|-|TRBV3-1|TRBJ1-3
CASSRRARGFYGNTIYF
TGTGCCAGCAGCCGTCGGGCCAGGGGTTTTTATGGAAACACCATATATTTT
>few|-|TRBV25-1|TRBJ1-5
CANNRAADQPQHF
TGTGCCAACAACCGGGCGGCTGATCAGCCCCAGCATTTT
>few|-|TRBV20-1|TRBJ2-5
CSARRQGGETQYF
TGCAGTGCTAGGCGGCAGGGTGGAGAGACCCAGTACTTC
>-|TRBD2|TRBV24-1|TRBJ2-3
CATSDLAGRDTDTQYF
TGTGCCACCAGTGATTTGGCGGGGAGGGACACAGATACGCAGTATTTT
>-|-|TRBV15|TRBJ2-1
CATSRPFNEQFF
TGTGCCACCAGCAGACCGTTCAATGAGCAGTTCTTC
>-|-|TRBV29-1|TRBJ2-5
CSVELRAQETQYF
TGCAGCGTTGAATTACGAGCCCAAGAGACCCAGTACTTC
>few|TRBD1|TRBV6-1|TRBJ1-2
CASSERQGGKYGYTF
TGTGCCAGCAGTGAAAGACAGGGAGGGAAATATGGCTACACCTTC
>-|-|TRBV9|TRBJ2-3
CASSPRATYTDTQYF
TGTGCCAGCAGCCCTCGGGCCACTTACACAGATACGCAGTATTTT
>many|-|TRBV5-1|TRBJ2-4
CASSLGEAKNIQYF
TGCGCCAGCAGCTTGGGGGAAGCCAAAAACATTCAGTACTTC
>few|-|TRBV6-5|TRBJ2-1
CASSYSGNDEQFF
TGTGCCAGCAGTTACTCCGGGAACGATGAGCAGTTCTTC
>-|-|TRBV5-1|TRBJ2-2
CASSPVVDGSTGELFF
TGCGCCAGCAGCCCAGTCGTCGACGGAAGCACCGGGGAGCTGTTTTTT
>-|TRBD2|TRBV4-2|TRBJ2-1
CASSQLAGRQFF
TGTGCCAGCAGCCAGTTAGCGGGGAGGCAGTTCTTC
>-|TRBD2|TRBV12-3/TRBV12-4|TRBJ2-2
CASRLPGGSFSGELFF
TGTGCCAGCAGATTGCCGGGGGGATCTTTCTCCGGGGAGCTGTTTTTT
>-|-|TRBV4-1|TRBJ1-1
CASSQESGVNTEAFF
TGCGCCAGCAGCCAAGAGTCAGGGGTTAACACTGAAGCTTTCTTT
>-|TRBD1|TRBV2|TRBJ1-2
CASVRDRDYGYTF
TGTGCCTCCGTCCGGGACAGGGATTATGGCTACACCTTC
>-|-|TRBV20-1|TRBJ2-3
CSARGSSTDTQYF
TGCAGTGCTAGAGGGAGTAGCACAGATACGCAGTATTTT
>few|TRBD1|TRBV27|TRBJ1-1
CASSLGQGWNTEAFF
TGTGCCAGCAGCCTGGGACAGGGCTGGAACACTGAAGCTTTCTTT
>-|-|TRBV29-1|TRBJ1-5
CSVGLGEGQPQHF
TGCAGCGTGGGCCTGGGTGAGGGTCAGCCCCAGCATTTT
>few|-|TRBV7-3|TRBJ2-2
CASSKDITGELFF
TGTGCCAGCAGCAAGGACATCACCGGGGAGCTGTTTTTT
>few|-|TRBV7-9|TRBJ2-7
CASSFYNYEQYF
TGTGCCAGCAGCTTCTACAACTACGAGCAGTACTTC
>-|-|TRBV20-1|TRBJ2-1
CSAWDQRRVEQFF
TGCAGTGCTTGGGACCAACGGCGCGTTGAGCAGTTCTTC
>-|TRBD1|TRBV5-4|TRBJ2-7
CASSLRSGQGAREQYF
TGTGCCAGCAGCTTGAGGTCGGGACAGGGGGCCCGCGAGCAGTACTTC
>-|-|TRBV4-2|TRBJ2-5
CASSPRDTIIAETQYF
TGTGCCAGCAGCCCCCGGGACACAATCATTGCGGAGACCCAGTACTTC
>many|TRBD1|TRBV7-2|TRBJ2-2
CASSSGQVSGELFF
TGTGCCAGCAGCTCGGGACAGGTATCCGGGGAGCTGTTTTTT
>-|-|TRBV4-1|TRBJ2-3
CASSQEPMTDTQYF
TGCGCCAGCAGCCAAGAACCGATGACAGATACGCAGTATTTT
>many|TRBD2|TRBV4-1|TRBJ2-5
CASSVLAGGQETQYF
TGCGCCAGCAGCGTCCTAGCGGGGGGGCAAGAGACCCAGTACTTC
>-|-|TRBV30|TRBJ1-1
CASIQDSMNTEAFF
TGTGCCAGTATACAGGATTCCATGAACACTGAAGCTTTCTTT
>-|-|TRBV11-2|TRBJ1-4
CASSSTPKAFNEKLFF
TGTGCCAGCAGCTCAACACCGAAGGCCTTTAATGAAAAACTGTTTTTT
>-|-|TRBV7-2|TRBJ2-3
CASSLEHGRGTQYF
TGTGCCAGCAGCTTAGAACACGGGCGGGGTACGCAGTATTTT
>-|-|TRBV27|TRBJ2-2
CASSFGSNTGELFF
TGTGCCAGCAGTTTTGGTAGCAACACCGGGGAGCTGTTTTTT
>few|-|TRBV5-1|TRBJ1-1
CASTGHGIGDTEAFF
TGCGCCAGCACGGGGCACGGGATTGGGGACACTGAAGCTTTCTTT